This TCR beta chain was observed in a study of cytomegalovirus exposure and HLA in healthy donors. Study-level points and caveats: Evidence from a later analysis indicated that most CMV-associated TCR beta chains looked HLA-restricted.

V was pared by 4 bases and J by 4 bases, with 18 bases between. Germline loops: CDR1 SGHKS, CDR2 YYEKEE (reference sequence). The CDR3 length is 16 residues. PCR involved 60 Vbeta and 13 Jbeta primers. Sequencing was performed with immunoSEQ multiplex PCR; in TCRdb, only in-frame clones are kept and a portion is missing. The repertoire holds 150,000 to 200,000 clones, with 84% as singletons. Regarding this clone: Its antigen is as yet unknown.

This TCR was sampled from a woman aged 45 to 65 in good health and CMV-seropositive. The J gene is TRBJ2-1, the V gene TRBV5-5; D is possibly TRBD1 (5 bases). The specimen sequenced was PBMCs. The CDR3 DNA reads TGTGCCAGCAGCCATGGGGCACAGAGGCCATACAATGAGCAGTTCTTC. Protein sequence: CASSHGAQRPYNEQFF. The full variable domain, completed using reference TRBV5-5 and TRBJ2-1, is DAGVTQSPTHLIKTRGQQVTLRCSPISGHKSVSWYQQVLGQGPQFIFQYYEKEERGRGNFPDRFSARQFPNYSSELNVNALLLGDSALYLCASSHGAQRPYNEQFFGPGTRLTVL.